This TCR beta chain emerged from a study of cytomegalovirus exposure and HLA in healthy donors. Germline V gene sequence: CDR1 LNHDA, CDR2 SQIVND (reference sequence). The CDR3 length is 14 residues. Trimming took off 1 base at V and 2 bases at J, with 9 bases between the two ends. The assay was immunoSEQ multiplex PCR, and TCRdb's table has in-frame clones only and misses some. The repertoire holds about 130,000 clones, with around 92% as singletons. The chain uses TRBV19 and TRBJ2-7, with TRBD2 as a possible D gene (6 bases). The sample was PBMCs. The TCR comes from a man aged 30 to 45 in good health and CMV-seronegative. The CDR3 protein is CASSIGTGAYEQYF. The CDR3 DNA reads TGTGCCAGTAGTATAGGAACGGGGGCCTACGAGCAGTACTTC. The whole variable domain, remainder taken from reference TRBV19 and TRBJ2-7, is DGGITQSPKYLFRKEGQNVTLSCEQNLNHDAMYWYRQDPGQGLRLIYYSQIVNDFQKGDIAEGYSVSREKKESFPLTVTSAQKNPTAFYLCASSIGTGAYEQYFGPGTRLTVT.